This TCR beta chain was recovered during a study of cytomegalovirus exposure and HLA in healthy donors (dated by TCRdb to about 2017). Context from the whole study: An earlier analysis of about 530 of the donors reported approximately 280 Gb of sequence data and 100 million to 120 million unique TCR beta sequences obtained from roughly 180 million T cells. An early release covering about 600 HLA-typed donors comprised about 310 gigabases of sequencing data and 85 million to 100 million unique TCR sequences. Of the 398 genotyped donors, 70% to 90% were placed in the genetic ancestry cluster associated with self-reported Caucasian donors. The study aimed to test whether cataloging public T cell receptors could reveal signatures of past pathogen exposure. Using immunosequencing, the study profiled T cell repertoires from fewer than 850 subjects and related those repertoires to cytomegalovirus serostatus. In addition to the first cohort of 666 subjects, a separate validation cohort of approximately 130 different subjects was used. The study combined high-throughput TCR immunosequencing, statistical association of individual TCRs with disease status, and machine learning to predict cytomegalovirus infection status. To study patterns of TCR occurrence, a later analysis re-analyzed previously published TCR beta repertoires from 650 to 750 donors and added high-resolution HLA genotyping. In the later analysis, no new phenotypic data were used to find candidate immune exposures; instead, reliance was placed on TCR beta sequences and their occurrence across donors. An earlier analysis of 450 to 750 of the donors used high-throughput TCR beta sequencing to judge whether each TCR beta V gene segment behaved as functional or pseudogenic. Donor age, sex, ethnicity and CMV serostatus were collected together with the repertoire data. In a later genetic analysis, genome-wide SNP genotypes for about 60% of the 666 donors were used, and that subset was treated as a discovery cohort. Every discovery cohort repertoire had been produced on one sequencing platform. HLA typing included class I and class II loci at four-digit resolution. The number of donors typed differed by locus, with about 620-630 for A, B, C, DRB1 and DQB1, about 500 for DQA1, 600 to 610 for DPA1, and some 450 for DPB1. Roughly 5 DR-DQ haplotypes were handled as single units for association and clustering, since linkage in the cohort was strong. Among roughly 400 genotyped donors of the cohort, an average of about 240,000 unique TCR beta nucleotide sequences was sequenced per donor, of which 15% to 20% were non-productive. Here is what the overall study found, with its caveats: The earlier analysis of 587 of the donors excluded 15 to 20 rarely observed V segments, including chromosome 9 orphons, because counts were too low. Across donors, most TCR sequences were observed very rarely, whereas some public TCRs were present in many individuals. In both the original and validation cohorts, the classifier was reported to diagnose cytomegalovirus status with high specificity and sensitivity. In vitro tests confirmed that three of the cytomegalovirus-associated TCR beta chains recognize cytomegalovirus antigens. Strong co-occurrence of HLA alleles, especially DR and DQ, made assigning TCR associations to individual alleles difficult. Only TCR beta chains were sequenced in this cohort, and the absence of alpha or paired-chain data limited detectable features. Because the 87-base-pair reads could not distinguish some IMGT-functional V segments, including TRBV6-2 and TRBV6-3, those segments were excluded. For the cohort, immune exposure information was limited to CMV serostatus. An association between a missense DCLRE1C variant and V-gene and J-gene trimming of TCR beta chains was found in a later genetic analysis and replicated in an independent cohort. In a later genetic analysis, fewer N-insertions in productive TCRs were reported among donors in an Asian-associated ancestry cluster than the approximately 630-donor mean. A cluster of highly shared sequence variants was judged likely to represent a technical artifact of the sequencing pipeline. In a later analysis, TCR association rates were found to vary across HLA loci, with the most associated TCRs seen for DRB1 alleles and the fewest for HLA-C alleles. Sequencing depth was assumed to be roughly uniform across donors in the presence/absence analyses, though that assumption may not hold. According to a later analysis, most CMV-associated TCR beta chains appeared to be HLA-restricted, and the HLA associations seemed to be driven largely by CMV exposure. At a false discovery rate of 0.05, a later analysis linked fewer than 20,000 TCR beta sequences to specific HLA alleles. A further reported finding was that TCR beta sequences accurately predicted the HLA-A and HLA-B alleles for most subjects in the first cohort. Compared with equally common non-associated chains, HLA-associated TCR beta chains in a later analysis were more clonally expanded and had lower generation probabilities. Several of the top co-occurrence clusters appeared to be linked to parvovirus B19, influenza, CMV and Epstein-Barr virus, according to a later analysis. In the study, 150 to 200 TCR beta chains were listed as associated with cytomegalovirus. The authors suggested that the approach could potentially be extended to other disease states and immunological phenotypes. Because HLA typing was missing for some donors at each locus, association tests included only the typed subset. Linkage disequilibrium might explain the correlated functional status among segregating V segments, but an unknown experimental factor could not be ruled out. In an earlier analysis of fewer than 700 of the donors, most TCR beta V segments appeared in productive rearrangements about 87% or about 30% of the time, broadly matching IMGT annotations.

The CDR3 starts with the cysteine, ends with the phenylalanine, and has 14 residues. Solely the CDR3 DNA is kept, with 42 bases framed from the first base. CDR1 and CDR2 are drawn from the germline V gene: SGHDT, YYEEEE. The V end loses 4 bases and the J end loses 1 base, and a stretch of 11 bases separates them. The cohort consisted of 650 to 850 healthy bone marrow donors. At the time of sampling, all cohort members were nominally healthy, though unrecorded immune exposures were likely present. The donor tested CMV seropositive and was one of the 289 seropositive cohort members. Every donor gave a peripheral blood sample, and the peripheral blood mononuclear cells from that sample were used for TCR beta sequencing. The Qiagen DNeasy Blood Extraction Kit was used to extract genomic DNA from the blood cell samples. The library was produced with the immunoSEQ multiplex PCR assay. For the multiplex PCR, a mixture combining 60 forward primers for TCR Vbeta segments and 13 reverse primers for TCR Jbeta segments was used. The CDR3 region of rearranged TCR beta genes was amplified from genomic DNA by a multiplex PCR assay. The Illumina HiSeq System was used to sequence the amplified TCR beta libraries as 87-base-pair reads. From the authors' description of their analysis: A later analysis tallied 75 million to 95 million unique TCR beta chains across the 550 to 850 repertoires, and some 12 million of those chains were shared by two or more donors. To remove PCR and sequencing errors, raw reads were error-corrected and collapsed into unique sequences using a nearest-neighbor algorithm that merged closely related sequences. To assign V, D and J gene segments, CDR3 sequences were aligned to IMGT reference sequences. For a sequence to be retained, at least a six-nucleotide match to both a V gene segment and a J gene segment was required. Rearrangements were classified as productive when the CDR3 lacked stop codons and remained in frame with V and J, and all other rearrangements were classified as non-productive. CDR3 was defined by IMGT convention, running from the second conserved V-encoded cysteine to the conserved J-encoded phenylalanine. Sequences without an unambiguous match to a single V gene segment were excluded from the earlier analysis of 587 of the donors. An earlier analysis of over 450 of the donors classified V segments as functional when productive rearrangements were above 56.7% and as segregating when the standard deviation between donors was above 5%. A statistical classification framework was built for diagnosing cytomegalovirus status from the catalog of TCR beta chain sequences. V and J gene assignment, in a later analysis, came from comparing TCR nucleotide sequences with IMGT/GENE-DB human TR gene sequences. Using the TCRdist pipeline, a later analysis assigned CDR3 sequences along with most-parsimonious VDJ recombination scenarios. In a later analysis, each TCR beta chain was defined by its CDR3 amino acid sequence together with its V-gene family, and reads without a unique V-gene family were excluded. In a later analysis, some 600 highly shared, low-generation-probability nucleotide sequences were removed to address suspected cross-contamination and a sequencing artifact. For each public chain, a later analysis derived a clonal expansion index from normalized ranks of inferred template counts within each repertoire. In a later analysis, generation probabilities were computed using a VDJ recombination model fitted to out-of-frame rearrangements, and the results were checked against IGoR. A later analysis scored TCR-TCR, TCR-HLA and TCR-CMV co-occurrence with hypergeometric tests, applying a repertoire-size bias correction to TCR pairs. A later analysis estimated false discovery rates by permuting HLA or CMV assignments 20 times. In a later analysis, co-occurring TCRs were grouped using DBSCAN, with TCRdist sequence similarity added in when clustering inside HLA-allele-positive subsets. For co-occurrence clustering, repertoires with fewer than 30,000 or more than 120,000 public chains were excluded, along with a handful of repertoires with anomalous nucleotide sharing. Entries here come from immuneACCESS through TCRdb and include only in-frame sequences with V and J called. Some clones fail to appear in such tables; in the studies checked, an unresolved V gene covers under half of the shortfall, and the cause of the remainder is unknown. Clone size and V and J calls were adopted from that table, with D and trimming inferred from the DNA. This sample comprises 150,000 or so clones, around 75% of them detected only once. The ten largest clones add up to 10% to 12% of the sample.

With respect to this clone: Its cognate antigen has yet to be identified. The sample holds no much larger clone one base away, and base qualities are not on file.

Sequenced material: PBMCs. This clonotype was obtained from a man aged 18 to 30 in good health and CMV-seropositive. The chain joins TRBV5-6 to TRBJ1-1; the D gene cannot be named for sure. The DNA sequence is given as TGTGCCAGCAGCGGAACGAACAGGAACACTGAAGCTTTCTTT. Its translation is CASSGTNRNTEAFF.